This T cell receptor (beta chain) originates from a study of T cell changes during pregnancy in multiple sclerosis. CDR3 length: 15 residues. The germline V and J ends were trimmed by 1 base and 1 base, with 8 bases remaining between them. Germline V gene data show CDR1 as SGHTA and CDR2 as FQGNSA. Data came from immunoSEQ multiplex PCR; TCRdb stores just in-frame clones and leaves some out. The sample consists of tens of thousands of clones, 92% of them appearing once. This chain connects TRBV7-2 to TRBJ2-1; tentatively, D is TRBD2 (6 bases). The TCR was taken from a female donor with multiple sclerosis, enrolled in a pregnancy study. The sequenced sample was CD4+ T cells from peripheral blood mononuclear cells, obtained after pregnancy. CDR3: CASSLEGLSYNEQFF. The CDR3 region has the DNA TGTGCCAGCAGCTTAGAGGGACTGTCCTACAATGAGCAGTTCTTC.